One TCR beta chain is described in this entry. This specimen comes from a study of blood T cell repertoires in COVID-19. In the study overall: The samples span acute and convalescent COVID-19 from the United States, Italy and Spain.

V lost 6 bases to trimming and J lost 7 bases; unmatched junction nucleotides: 11. CDR3 size: 15 residues. Looked up from germline, CDR1 is LNHDA and CDR2 is SQIVND (reference sequence). Per the original data handling: From reference gene primer amplification, estimates of nucleated cell counts were derived. Data came from immunoSEQ multiplex PCR; TCRdb stores just in-frame clones and leaves some out. D and trimming were read from the DNA, whereas the V and J calls and clone size are those reported in that table. The sample shows hundreds of thousands of clones, approximately 87% of them seen only once.

Source material: PBMCs or T cells enriched from blood (not recorded which). The receptor comes from a woman in her forties or fifties who had recovered from COVID-19. The gene calls are TRBV19 and TRBJ1-5, with 8 nucleotides matching TRBD1. The CDR3 is CASRDGGQGGQPQHF. The CDR3 nucleotides read TGTGCCAGTAGAGACGGTGGACAGGGTGGACAGCCCCAGCATTTT.